This T cell receptor (beta chain) was sequenced in a study of T cell responses to AZD1222 COVID-19 vaccine. CDR3 size: 16 residues. Trimming left V 3 bases short and J 2 bases short, with 13 bases between. Germline CDR1 reads KGHSH; CDR2 reads LQKENI. Assay used: immunoSEQ multiplex PCR; TCRdb lists only in-frame clones, some missing. The data show 150,000 to 170,000 clones, 70% to 90% seen once. A word on this clone: Its specificity is unknown.

Whole-study results and caveats: Donors in the cohort were predominantly white British and more often female, and clonal diversity was possibly underestimated. Just five or six AZD1222 recipients tested seropositive at baseline. Compared with day 0, the breadth and depth of the Spike-specific TCR repertoire rose significantly after two doses of AZD1222.

The V and J genes are TRBV18 and TRBJ2-2; D ambiguous. The source was peripheral blood, collected on day 0 of MenACWY control vaccination. This clonotype was obtained from an adult in good health. The CDR3 DNA reads TGTGCCAGCTCACCTCGGGTCATCGGAAACACCGGGGAGCTGTTTTTT. Its translation is CASSPRVIGNTGELFF.